The next 22 T cell receptor beta chains were all read from a single sample in a study of CD4 T cells in relation to SARS-CoV-2 and coronaviruses. What these receptors recognize is not known. TCRdb's copy holds only in-frame clones and misses some; the assay was immunoSEQ multiplex PCR. This sample has tens of thousands of clones, with around 82% found just once. The unexposed donors gave CD4+ T cells in 2011-2018, prior to COVID-19. After approximately ten days of culture, CD4+ T cells were isolated. Specimen: CD4+ T cells from PBMCs, cultured in vitro. These receptor sequences come from a human donor in good health.

The V call is TRBV5-5, the J call TRBJ2-7, with 8 bases aligning to TRBD2. The length of the CDR3 is 16 residues. Losses at the gene ends were 5 bases for V and 5 bases for J; bases not matched to a gene: 15. Germline loops: CDR1 SGHKS, CDR2 YYEKEE (reference sequence). DNA for the CDR3: TGTGCCAGCAGACCCCTCGGGGGGGCAGGTACCCACGAGCAGTACTTC. It is translated as CASRPLGGAGTHEQYF.

The chain carries TRBV30 and TRBJ1-2, with a tentative D call TRBD1 (5 bases). This CDR3 region has 14 residues. Per germline, CDR1 GTSNPN and CDR2 SVGIG (reference sequence). Trimming pared 3 bases from V and 8 bases from J, leaving 19 bases between. This CDR3 reads CAWRHRDGRRGYTF. CDR3 DNA sequence: TGTGCCTGGAGACATAGGGACGGCCGTCGGGGCTACACCTTC. Full variable domain (outside the CDR3, taken from reference TRBV30 and TRBJ1-2): SQTIHQWPATLVQPVGSPLSLECTVEGTSNPNLYWYRQAAGRGLQLLFYSVGIGQISSEVPQNLSASRPQDRQFILSSKKLLLSDSGFYLCAWRHRDGRRGYTFGSGTRLTVV.

This chain connects TRBV28 to TRBJ2-2, with D possibly being TRBD2 (7 bases). V was pared by 7 bases and J by 4 bases, with 19 bases between. The CDR3 contains 16 residues. Germline V gives CDR1 MDHEN, CDR2 SYDVKM. CDR3 amino acids: CASILDGRGGTGELFF. Written as DNA, the CDR3 is TGTGCCAGCATCCTCGACGGAAGGGGGGGCACCGGGGAGCTGTTTTTT. The whole variable domain, remainder taken from reference TRBV28 and TRBJ2-2, is DVKVTQSSRYLVKRTGEKVFLECVQDMDHENMFWYRQDPGLGLRLIYFSYDVKMKEKGDIPEGYSVSREKKERFSLILESASTNQTSMYLCASILDGRGGTGELFFGEGSRLTVL.

The chain joins TRBV2 to TRBJ2-2; 12 bases map to TRBD2. CDR3 length equals 17 residues. Trimming at V came to 8 bases and at J to 5 bases, leaving 12 bases not matched to a gene. Germline lookup yields CDR1 SNHLY and CDR2 FYNNEI. CDR3: CASLPNPGTSGTGELFF. DNA for the CDR3: TGTGCCAGCCTGCCTAATCCCGGGACTAGCGGGACCGGGGAGCTGTTTTTT.

The chain has TRBV10-1 and TRBJ1-1, with 9 nucleotides matching TRBD1. Germline V lookup: CDR1 WNHNN, CDR2 SYGVQD (reference sequence). V was pared by 2 bases and J by 1 base, with 8 bases of the junction left unmatched. The CDR3 sequence is 17 residues long. Here the CDR3 DNA reads TGCGCCAGCAGTGAGGGACAGGGGCTTTGGGGGAACACTGAAGCTTTCTTT. Its translation: CASSEGQGLWGNTEAFF.

The chain joins TRBV10-3 to TRBJ1-1; D is undetermined. The V end was cut by 4 bases, the J end by 0 bases, with 15 bases between. Germline-derived CDR1 and CDR2 are ENHRY and SYGVKD. The CDR3 covers 16 residues. CDR3 sequence (DNA): TGTGCCATCAGTGGGAGCGGCGGTACGCTGAACACTGAAGCTTTCTTT. Its translation is CAISGSGGTLNTEAFF.

The gene calls are TRBV24-1 and TRBJ1-1; tentatively, D is TRBD1 (5 bases). CDR3 size: 12 residues. From germline, CDR1 is KGHDR and CDR2 SFDVKD. The V gene lost 0 bases and the J gene lost 8 bases, with 6 bases spanning the gap. CDR3 nucleotide sequence: TGTGCCACCAGTGATTTGGGGGGGGAAGCTTTCTTT. As protein: CATSDLGGEAFF.

The chain joins TRBV4-2 to TRBJ2-1, with 12 bases that match TRBD2. The germline V gene encodes CDR1 LGHNA and CDR2 YNFKEQ. V lost 3 bases and J lost 6; bases outside the gene matches: 3. The CDR3 has 15 amino acids. CDR3 nucleotide sequence: TGTGCCAGCAGCCAGCGGACTAGCGGGACCAATGAGCAGTTCTTC. As protein: CASSQRTSGTNEQFF.

The chain couples TRBV28 to TRBJ2-4; no clear D gene. The CDR3 spans 11 residues. The germline V gene encodes CDR1 MDHEN and CDR2 SYDVKM. V shed 7 bases and J shed 8 bases, with 9 bases lying between them. This chain's CDR3 is CASKNSYIQYF. CDR3 sequence (DNA): TGTGCCAGCAAAAACAGCTACATTCAGTACTTC. Full variable domain (missing parts from reference TRBV28 and TRBJ2-4): DVKVTQSSRYLVKRTGEKVFLECVQDMDHENMFWYRQDPGLGLRLIYFSYDVKMKEKGDIPEGYSVSREKKERFSLILESASTNQTSMYLCASKNSYIQYFGAGTRLSVL.

J is TRBJ2-2 and V is TRBV7-9; possibly TRBD1 for D (5 bases). CDR1 and CDR2 from the germline V gene are SEHNR and FQNEAQ (reference sequence). Trimming removed 4 bases from V and 9 bases from J, with 24 bases in between. The CDR3 length is 17 residues. In nucleotides, the CDR3 is TGTGCCAGCAGCTGGAAGAAAGGGGAAGGGGTCGGTCGGGAGCTGTTTTTT. It specifies CASSWKKGEGVGRELFF.

This chain links TRBV29-1 with TRBJ2-4; D remains unclear. The CDR3 is made up of 12 amino acids. With 4 bases removed from V and 8 bases from J, the gap between germline ends came to 12 bases. Looked up from germline, CDR1 is SQVTM and CDR2 is ANQGSEA. Here the CDR3 DNA reads TGCAGCGTTGTAGACAACGTAGACATTCAGTACTTC. Protein product: CSVVDNVDIQYF.

J is TRBJ2-1 and V is TRBV6-4, with 14 nucleotides matching TRBD2. The CDR3 has 14 amino acids. Germline CDR1 MRHNA, CDR2 SNTAGT. J lost 8 bases, V lost 5 bases, and 2 bases had no gene match. Here the CDR3 DNA reads TGTGCCAGCAGTCGGACTAGCGGGAGGTATGAGCAGTTCTTC. It codes for CASSRTSGRYEQFF.

V usage is TRBV5-1 and J usage is TRBJ2-6; D perhaps matches TRBD2 (5 bases). Germline-derived CDR1 and CDR2 are SGHRS and YFSETQ. CDR3 size: 16 residues. V gave up 4 bases and J gave up 0 bases, with 11 bases separating them. The CDR3 DNA sequence: TGCGCCAGCAGCCTCGGACTCTCCTCTGGGGCCAACGTCCTGACTTTC. Amino acid sequence: CASSLGLSSGANVLTF.

The J gene is TRBJ2-5, the V gene TRBV7-3, with 7 bases fitting TRBD1. Germline lookup yields CDR1 SGHTA and CDR2 FQGTGA. The CDR3 extends over 15 amino acids. CDR3 protein: CACSQGSGWKETQYF. Written as DNA, the CDR3 is TGTGCATGCTCACAGGGGTCAGGGTGGAAAGAGACCCAGTACTTC. Full variable domain (remainder filled in from reference TRBV7-3 and TRBJ2-5): GAGVSQTPSNKVTEKGKYVELRCDPISGHTALYWYRQSLGQGPEFLIYFQGTGAADDSGLPNDRFFAVRPEGSVSTLKIQRTERGDSAVYLCACSQGSGWKETQYFGPGTRLLVL.

For the CDR3, the DNA is TGTGCCTGGAGTGTCGACGGGAGGGCCATAGATACGCAGTATTTT. Protein product: CAWSVDGRAIDTQYF. The genes are TRBV30 and TRBJ2-3; TRBD2 matches at 8 bases. Unmatched junction bases numbered 7, after V lost 0 bases and J lost 5 bases. Germline V gene lookup returns CDR1 GTSNPN and CDR2 SVGIG (reference sequence). The length of the CDR3 is 15 residues. The variable domain in full, with the rest retrieved from reference TRBV30 and TRBJ2-3, is SQTIHQWPATLVQPVGSPLSLECTVEGTSNPNLYWYRQAAGRGLQLLFYSVGIGQISSEVPQNLSASRPQDRQFILSSKKLLLSDSGFYLCAWSVDGRAIDTQYFGPGTRLTVL.

The chain combines TRBV19 with TRBJ1-1, with TRBD1 identical over 7 bases. V lost 7 bases and J lost 1; bases outside the gene matches: 18. This CDR3 has 18 residues. Germline V gene sequence: CDR1 LNHDA, CDR2 SQIVND (reference sequence). This chain's CDR3 is CASTPKPGQVVGNTEAFF. As DNA, the CDR3 is TGTGCCAGTACCCCAAAACCCGGACAGGTGGTAGGGAACACTGAAGCTTTCTTT.

The gene calls are TRBV5-1 and TRBJ2-7; possible D gene TRBD2, 6 bases. The CDR3 contains 15 residues. Per the germline V gene, CDR1 is SGHRS and CDR2 is YFSETQ. V lost 0 bases, J lost 7 bases, and 17 bases lay in between. CDR3 bases: TGCGCCAGCAGCTTGGCCCCGGCAGGGCGGGGAGAGCAGTACTTC. Translation gives CASSLAPAGRGEQYF.

The chain uses TRBV15 and TRBJ1-2; no clear D. The germline V gene encodes CDR1 LNHNV and CDR2 YYDKDF (reference sequence). The V gene lost 0 bases and the J gene lost 4 bases, with 9 bases spanning the gap. The CDR3 loop spans 14 amino acids. The CDR3 coding sequence is TGTGCCACCAGCAGAGAAGTGGGATCCTATGGCTACACCTTC. Encoded protein: CATSREVGSYGYTF.

The chain combines TRBV2 with TRBJ2-3; TRBD2 is a possible D gene (5 bases). CDR3 length: 16 residues. Looked up from germline, CDR1 is SNHLY and CDR2 is FYNNEI. V was pared by 4 bases and J by 7 bases, with 21 bases between. In DNA, the CDR3 is TGTGCCAGCAGTGCGCAATTTTCCGGGGTCAGAAATACGCAGTATTTT. Translated: CASSAQFSGVRNTQYF.

CDR3 region: CASSQEGTERTEAFF. The DNA of the CDR3 is TGTGCCAGCAGCCAAGAAGGGACAGAACGGACTGAAGCTTTCTTT. The chain is built from TRBV14 and TRBJ1-1; 7 bases are a match to TRBD1. Unmatched junction bases numbered 6, after V lost 0 bases and J lost 5 bases. Germline-derived CDR1 and CDR2 are SGHDN and FVKESK. The CDR3 consists of 15 residues.

The chain has TRBV11-2 and TRBJ2-5; D not resolved. V was clipped by 2 bases and J by 1 base, with 11 bases between them. Germline assignment: CDR1 SGHAT and CDR2 FQNNGV. The CDR3 has 15 amino acids. CDR3 DNA sequence: TGTGCCAGCAGCTTATTTCCGGGTCGCCAAGAGACCCAGTACTTC. Protein: CASSLFPGRQETQYF.

This clone showed up just a few times. The genes are TRBV6-5 and TRBJ1-2; no firm D call. This CDR3 spans 12 amino acids. CDR1 is MNHEY, CDR2 SVGAGI, per germline. V was trimmed by 11 bases and J by 6 bases, leaving 16 bases between them. Here the CDR3 DNA reads TGTGCCGCAAAGGACGGCACGGATGGCTACACCTTC. It is translated as CAAKDGTDGYTF.